One and the same sample provided the 7 T cell receptor beta chains below, sequenced in a study of breast tumors, draining lymph nodes, adjacent tissues. TCRdb reprocessed the multiplex PCR reads via MiXCR and lists one record per CDR3 protein. This sample carries around 230,000 distinct CDR3 sequences, roughly a third of them seen once, and the ten largest clones take approximately 3.7%. Breast cancer patients provided tissue from their axillary draining lymph nodes. Sequenced sample: axillary lymph node tissue. Receptors were obtained from a female donor with breast cancer. Some clones in this sample may be carry-over from other donors' samples.

The chain uses TRBV7-6 and TRBJ2-7; D is unclear. The CDR3 consists of 14 residues. V lost 4 bases and J 0 bases, leaving 10 bases between the germline ends. Germline CDR1 reads SGHVS; CDR2 reads FNYEAQ. CDR3 sequence: CASSSRTGSYEQYF. In DNA form, the CDR3 reads TGTGCCAGCAGCTCTAGAACGGGCTCCTACGAGCAGTACTTC.

The CDR3, as DNA: TGTGCCACCAGTGACCCGGGAGGTTACAATGAGCAGTTCTTC. Amino acid sequence: CATSDPGGYNEQFF. V gene TRBV24-1 combines with J gene TRBJ2-1, with TRBD2 matching over 7 bases. Germline V lookup: CDR1 KGHDR, CDR2 SFDVKD. The CDR3 consists of 14 residues. Trimming at V came to 4 bases and at J to 4 bases, leaving 3 bases not matched to a gene.

By share, this clonotype counts as medium-sized. The chain has TRBV24-1 and TRBJ1-2, with D unresolved. The CDR3 extends over 12 amino acids. Trimming left V 1 base short and J 6 bases short, with 5 bases between. Germline V gives CDR1 KGHDR, CDR2 SFDVKD. The CDR3 here is CATSDFQDGYTF. In nucleotides, the CDR3 is TGTGCCACCAGTGATTTTCAGGATGGCTACACCTTC.

There are many counts of this clonotype. The gene calls are TRBV30 and TRBJ1-6; D gene ambiguous. Trimming pared 4 bases from V and 0 bases from J, leaving 7 bases between. The germline V gene encodes CDR1 GTSNPN and CDR2 SVGIG (reference sequence). The CDR3 length is 14 residues. CDR3 nucleotide sequence: TGTGCCTGGACACAGTACTCCTATAATTCACCCCTCCACTTT. Its translation is CAWTQYSYNSPLHF.

This clonotype was seen ten or more times. This rearrangement joins TRBV2 to TRBJ2-3; the D gene is possibly TRBD1 (6 bases). This CDR3 region has 16 residues. V lost 4 bases, J lost 2 bases, and 16 bases lay in between. Per germline, CDR1 SNHLY and CDR2 FYNNEI. The CDR3: CASSGVLQGNTDTQYF. As DNA, the CDR3 is TGTGCCAGCAGTGGGGTCCTACAGGGTAACACAGATACGCAGTATTTT.

On this clonotype: A much larger clone lies one base from this, so it may be a read error. The chain is built from TRBV11-3 and TRBJ2-1; TRBD2 matches 7 bases. CDR1 and CDR2 (germline): SGHNT, YENEEA. There are 16 residues in the CDR3. The CDR3 coding sequence is TGTGCCAGCAGACCCTCTAGCGGCTCCGGGGTGAATGATCAGTTCTTC. Its protein is CASRPSSGSGVNDQFF.

This clonotype was detected many times. The chain employs TRBV6-5 and TRBJ1-5, with D tentatively TRBD1 (6 bases). This CDR3 spans 14 amino acids. V was cut by 5 bases and J by 9 bases, with 17 bases left in between. From germline, CDR1 is MNHEY and CDR2 SVGAGI. This CDR3 is CASSPGTPGGPQHF. As DNA, the CDR3 is TGTGCCAGCAGTCCCGGGACACCAGGAGGGCCCCAGCATTTT.